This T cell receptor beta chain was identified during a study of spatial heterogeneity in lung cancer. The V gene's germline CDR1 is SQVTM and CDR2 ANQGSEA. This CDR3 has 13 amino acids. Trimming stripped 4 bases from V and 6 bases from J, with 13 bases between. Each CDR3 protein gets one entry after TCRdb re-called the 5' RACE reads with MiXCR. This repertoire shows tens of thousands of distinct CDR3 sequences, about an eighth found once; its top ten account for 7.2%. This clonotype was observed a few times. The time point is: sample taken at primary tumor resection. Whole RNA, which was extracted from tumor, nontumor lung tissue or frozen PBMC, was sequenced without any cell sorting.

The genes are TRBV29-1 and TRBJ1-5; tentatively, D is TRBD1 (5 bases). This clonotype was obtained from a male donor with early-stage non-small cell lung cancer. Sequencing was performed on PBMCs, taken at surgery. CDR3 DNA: TGCAGCGTTGGTCCAGGGAGGGGTCAGCCCCAGCATTTT. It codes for CSVGPGRGQPQHF. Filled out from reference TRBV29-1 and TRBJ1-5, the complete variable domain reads SAVISQKPSRDICQRGTSLTIQCQVDSQVTMMFWYRQQPGQSLTLIATANQGSEATYESGFVIDKFPISRPNLTFSTLTVSNMSPEDSSIYLCSVGPGRGQPQHFGDGTRLSIL.